The 2 T cell receptor beta chains given below trace back to one sample, sequenced in a study of OX40 agonist ivuxolimab in advanced cancers. Profiled with immunoSEQ multiplex PCR; TCRdb holds only in-frame clones, not every one. Of about 62,000 clones in the sample, 85% were seen once. The sequences come from CD4+ or CD8+ T cells sorted from blood, collected in a trial of the OX40 agonist ivuxolimab. These receptors originate from an adult with an advanced solid tumor such as melanoma, head and neck, liver or kidney cancer.

J is TRBJ2-1 and V is TRBV6-5; D ambiguous. Germline V gene lookup returns CDR1 MNHEY and CDR2 SVGAGI. The CDR3 covers 13 residues. The V gene lost 6 bases and the J gene lost 7 bases, with 13 bases spanning the gap. Written as DNA, the CDR3 is TGTGCCAGCAGCCAACCACCCGCAAATGAGCAGTTCTTC. It codes for CASSQPPANEQFF.

The chain joins TRBV5-6 to TRBJ2-7, with TRBD2 matching over 11 bases. The V segment lost 3 bases and the J segment 1 base; nucleotides outside the gene matches: 6. CDR3 length equals 16 residues. Per the germline V gene, CDR1 is SGHDT and CDR2 is YYEEEE. The CDR3 spells CASSWRLAGTSYEQYF. The CDR3 bases are TGTGCCAGCAGCTGGCGACTAGCGGGAACTTCCTACGAGCAGTACTTC.